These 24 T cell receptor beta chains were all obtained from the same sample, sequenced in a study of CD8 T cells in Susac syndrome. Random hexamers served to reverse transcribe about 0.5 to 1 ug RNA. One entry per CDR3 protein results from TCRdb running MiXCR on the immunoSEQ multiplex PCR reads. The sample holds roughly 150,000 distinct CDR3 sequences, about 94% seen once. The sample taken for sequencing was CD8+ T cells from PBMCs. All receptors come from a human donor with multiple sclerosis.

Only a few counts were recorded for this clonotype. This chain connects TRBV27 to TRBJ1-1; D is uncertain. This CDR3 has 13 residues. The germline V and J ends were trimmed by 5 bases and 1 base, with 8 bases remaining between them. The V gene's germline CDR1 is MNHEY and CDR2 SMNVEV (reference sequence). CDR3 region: CASSRAGNTEAFF. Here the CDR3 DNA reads TGTGCCAGCAGTCGCGCGGGGAACACTGAAGCTTTCTTT.

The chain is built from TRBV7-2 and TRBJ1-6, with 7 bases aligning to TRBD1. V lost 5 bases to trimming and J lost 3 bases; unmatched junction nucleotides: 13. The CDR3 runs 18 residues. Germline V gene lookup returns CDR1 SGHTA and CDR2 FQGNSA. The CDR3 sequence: CASSQNPTGINYNSPLHF. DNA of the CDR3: TGTGCCAGCAGCCAAAACCCGACAGGGATCAACTATAATTCACCCCTCCACTTT.

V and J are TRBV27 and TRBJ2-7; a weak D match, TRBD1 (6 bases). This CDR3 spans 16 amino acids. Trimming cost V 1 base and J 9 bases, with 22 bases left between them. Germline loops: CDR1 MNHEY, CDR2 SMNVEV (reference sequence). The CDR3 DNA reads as TGTGCCAGCAGTTTATACGCAGGGGCCCGGGGCTTGGTGCAGTACTTC. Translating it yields CASSLYAGARGLVQYF.

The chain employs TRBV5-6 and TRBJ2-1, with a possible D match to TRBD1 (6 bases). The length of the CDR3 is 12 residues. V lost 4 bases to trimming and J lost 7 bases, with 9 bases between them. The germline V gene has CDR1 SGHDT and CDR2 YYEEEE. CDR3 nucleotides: TGTGCCAGCAGCCAGGGGAATAATGAGCAGTTCTTC. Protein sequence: CASSQGNNEQFF.

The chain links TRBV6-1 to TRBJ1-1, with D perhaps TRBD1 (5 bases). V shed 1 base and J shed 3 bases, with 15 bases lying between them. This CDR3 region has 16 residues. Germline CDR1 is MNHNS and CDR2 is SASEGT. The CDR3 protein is CASSEGQGGLDTEAFF. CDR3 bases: TGTGCCAGCAGTGAAGGTCAGGGAGGGTTGGACACTGAAGCTTTCTTT.

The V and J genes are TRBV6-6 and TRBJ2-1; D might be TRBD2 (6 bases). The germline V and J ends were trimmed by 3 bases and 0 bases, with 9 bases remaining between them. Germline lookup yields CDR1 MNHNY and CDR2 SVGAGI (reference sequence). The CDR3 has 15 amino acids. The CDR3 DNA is TGTGCCAGCAGTTATGGGGGGAGCTCCTACAATGAGCAGTTCTTC. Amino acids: CASSYGGSSYNEQFF.

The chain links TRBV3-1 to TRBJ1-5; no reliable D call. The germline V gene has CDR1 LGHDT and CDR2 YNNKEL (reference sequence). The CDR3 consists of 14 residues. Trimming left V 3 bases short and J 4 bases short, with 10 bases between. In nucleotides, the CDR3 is TGTGCCAGCAGCCATGGGGAGAATAATCAGCCCCAGCATTTT. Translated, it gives CASSHGENNQPQHF. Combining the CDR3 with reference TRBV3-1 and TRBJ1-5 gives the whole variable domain DTAVSQTPKYLVTQMGNDKSIKCEQNLGHDTMYWYKQDSKKFLKIMFSYNNKELIINETVPNRFSPKSPDKAHLNLHINSLELGDSAVYFCASSHGENNQPQHFGDGTRLSIL.

The CDR3 bases are TGTGCCACCAGCAGAGATGAGGGACAGAAAAAAAACATTCAGTACTTC. Translation: CATSRDEGQKKNIQYF. The rearrangement uses TRBV15 and TRBJ2-4; 7 positions match TRBD1. V gave up 0 bases and J gave up 4 bases; unmatched junction bases: 6. The CDR3 is 16 residues long. CDR1 is LNHNV, CDR2 YYDKDF, per germline (reference sequence).

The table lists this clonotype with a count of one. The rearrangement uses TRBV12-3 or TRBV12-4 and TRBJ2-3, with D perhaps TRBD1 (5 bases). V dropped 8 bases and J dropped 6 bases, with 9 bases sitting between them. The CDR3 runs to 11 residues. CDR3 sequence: CASRQSDTQYF. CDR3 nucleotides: TGTGCCAGCCGACAGAGCGATACGCAGTATTTT.

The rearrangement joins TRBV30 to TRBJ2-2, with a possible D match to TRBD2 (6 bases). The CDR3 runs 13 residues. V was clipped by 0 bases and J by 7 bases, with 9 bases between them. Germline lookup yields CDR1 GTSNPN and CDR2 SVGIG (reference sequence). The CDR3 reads CAWSVGGGGELFF. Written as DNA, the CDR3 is TGTGCCTGGAGTGTCGGGGGAGGCGGGGAGCTGTTTTTT.

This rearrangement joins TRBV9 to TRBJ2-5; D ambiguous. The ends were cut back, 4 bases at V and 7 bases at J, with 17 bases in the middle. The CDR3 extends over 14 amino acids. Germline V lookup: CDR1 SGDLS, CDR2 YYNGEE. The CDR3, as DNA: TGTGCCAGCAGCCTTAGCCGGTTTTCGGCGACCCAGTACTTC. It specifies CASSLSRFSATQYF.

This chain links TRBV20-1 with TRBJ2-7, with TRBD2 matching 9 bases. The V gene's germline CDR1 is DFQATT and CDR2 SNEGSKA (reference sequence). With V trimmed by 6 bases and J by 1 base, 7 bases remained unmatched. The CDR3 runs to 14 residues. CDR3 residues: CSARRAGGSYEQYF. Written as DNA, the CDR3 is TGCAGTGCCAGAAGAGCGGGGGGTTCCTACGAGCAGTACTTC.

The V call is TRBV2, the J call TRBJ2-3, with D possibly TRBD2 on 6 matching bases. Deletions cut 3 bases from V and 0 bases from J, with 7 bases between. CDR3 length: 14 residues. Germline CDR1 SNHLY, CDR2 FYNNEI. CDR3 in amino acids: CASSEEGSTDTQYF. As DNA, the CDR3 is TGTGCCAGCAGTGAGGAGGGGAGCACAGATACGCAGTATTTT.

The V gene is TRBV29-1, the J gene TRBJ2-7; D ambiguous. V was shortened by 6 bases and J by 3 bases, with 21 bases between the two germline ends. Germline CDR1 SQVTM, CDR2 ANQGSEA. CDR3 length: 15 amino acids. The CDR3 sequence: CSVKNPTGGYYEQYF. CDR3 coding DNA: TGCAGCGTCAAAAATCCGACCGGCGGATACTACGAGCAGTACTTC.

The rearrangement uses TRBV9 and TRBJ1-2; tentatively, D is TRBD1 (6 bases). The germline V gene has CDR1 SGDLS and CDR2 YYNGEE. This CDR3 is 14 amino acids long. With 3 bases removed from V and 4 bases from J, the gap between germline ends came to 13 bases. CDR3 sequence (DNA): TGTGCCAGCAGCGGACGTACAGGGTTCTATGGCTACACCTTC. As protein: CASSGRTGFYGYTF.

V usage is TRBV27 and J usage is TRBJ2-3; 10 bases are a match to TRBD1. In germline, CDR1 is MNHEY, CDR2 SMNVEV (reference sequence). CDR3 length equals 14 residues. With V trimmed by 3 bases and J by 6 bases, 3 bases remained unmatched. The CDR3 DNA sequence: TGTGCCAGCAGTTTCCCGGGACAGGGGGATACGCAGTATTTT. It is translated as CASSFPGQGDTQYF.

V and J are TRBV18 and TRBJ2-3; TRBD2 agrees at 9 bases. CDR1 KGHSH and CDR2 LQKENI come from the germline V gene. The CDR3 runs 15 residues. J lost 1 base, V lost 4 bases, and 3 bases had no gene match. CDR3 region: CASSLKRGGTDTQYF. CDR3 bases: TGTGCCAGCTCACTCAAGCGGGGGGGCACAGATACGCAGTATTTT. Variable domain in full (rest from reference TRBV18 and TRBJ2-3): NAGVMQNPRHLVRRRGQEARLRCSPMKGHSHVYWYRQLPEEGLKFMVYLQKENIIDESGMPKERFSAEFPKEGPSILRIQQVVRGDSAAYFCASSLKRGGTDTQYFGPGTRLTVL.

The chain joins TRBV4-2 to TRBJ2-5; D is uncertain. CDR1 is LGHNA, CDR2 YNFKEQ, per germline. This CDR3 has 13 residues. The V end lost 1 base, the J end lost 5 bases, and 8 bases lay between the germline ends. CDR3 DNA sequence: TGTGCCAGCAGCCAAGGTTTTGGGGAGACCCAGTACTTC. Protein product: CASSQGFGETQYF.

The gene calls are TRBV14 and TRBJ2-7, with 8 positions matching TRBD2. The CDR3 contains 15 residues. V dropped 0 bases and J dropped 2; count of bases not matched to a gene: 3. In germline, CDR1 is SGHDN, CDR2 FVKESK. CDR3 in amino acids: CASSQERAGAYEQYF. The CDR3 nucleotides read TGTGCCAGCAGCCAAGAACGAGCGGGGGCCTACGAGCAGTACTTC.

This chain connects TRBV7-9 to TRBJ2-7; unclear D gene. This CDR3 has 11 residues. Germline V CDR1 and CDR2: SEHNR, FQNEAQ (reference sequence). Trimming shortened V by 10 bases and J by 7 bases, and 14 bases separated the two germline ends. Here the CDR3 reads CATTTTGEQYF. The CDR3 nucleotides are TGTGCCACTACTACTACGGGTGAGCAGTACTTC.

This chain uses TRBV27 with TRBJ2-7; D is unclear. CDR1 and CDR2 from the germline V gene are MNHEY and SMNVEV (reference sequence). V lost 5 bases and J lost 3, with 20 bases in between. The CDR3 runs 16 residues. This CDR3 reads CASSPTIRPLGYEQYF. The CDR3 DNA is TGTGCCAGCAGTCCTACCATTCGACCCCTCGGCTACGAGCAGTACTTC.

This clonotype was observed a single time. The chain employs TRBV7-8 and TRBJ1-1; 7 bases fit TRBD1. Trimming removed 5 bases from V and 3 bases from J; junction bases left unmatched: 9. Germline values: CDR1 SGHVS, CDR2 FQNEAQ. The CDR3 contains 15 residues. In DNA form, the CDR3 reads TGTGCCAGCAGCATAAGGGGGCCGGGGGACACTGAAGCTTTCTTT. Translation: CASSIRGPGDTEAFF.

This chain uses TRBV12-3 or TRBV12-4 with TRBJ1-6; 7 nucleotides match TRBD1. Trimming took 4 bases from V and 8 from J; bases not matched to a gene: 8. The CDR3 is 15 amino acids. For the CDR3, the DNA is TGTGCCAGCAGTTCCTCATCCCAGGGGGATTCACCCCTCCACTTT. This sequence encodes CASSSSSQGDSPLHF.

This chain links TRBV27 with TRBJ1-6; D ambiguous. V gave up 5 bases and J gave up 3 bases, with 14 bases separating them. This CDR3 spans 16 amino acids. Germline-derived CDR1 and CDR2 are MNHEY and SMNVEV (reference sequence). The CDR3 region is CASSPSAGDYNSPLHF. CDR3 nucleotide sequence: TGTGCCAGCAGTCCCTCCGCGGGTGACTATAATTCACCCCTCCACTTT.